This T cell receptor beta chain was documented in a study of T-cell memory formation after mild COVID-19. TCRdb passed the 5' RACE reads through MiXCR, listing each CDR3 protein once. The table has almost 550,000 distinct CDR3 sequences, roughly 22% seen once; the top ten hold under 15%. Per the germline V gene, CDR1 is MGHRA and CDR2 is YSYEKL. The CDR3 covers 15 residues. V lost 3 bases to trimming and J lost 2 bases, with 14 bases between them. Study-level results: The finding that pre-infection memory included some responding clones suggested that cross-reactive memory joined. Largely, contracting CD4+ clones fell within CM and EM, and contracting CD8+ clones within EMRA. Day 15 to 85 contracting clones showed balanced CD4/CD8; later expanders leaned CD4+.

This clonotype has just a few counts. The antigen remains undetermined. V and J are TRBV4-1 and TRBJ2-7; no clear D. This sequence originates from an adult woman who had mild COVID-19 (a few samples of this study predate the infection). Cell type and time point are not known. Material for sequencing was PBMCs or a T cell subset sorted from them (not recorded which). The CDR3 reads CASSQGRTSTYEQYF. In DNA form, the CDR3 reads TGCGCCAGCAGCCAGGGCCGGACCTCGACCTACGAGCAGTACTTC.